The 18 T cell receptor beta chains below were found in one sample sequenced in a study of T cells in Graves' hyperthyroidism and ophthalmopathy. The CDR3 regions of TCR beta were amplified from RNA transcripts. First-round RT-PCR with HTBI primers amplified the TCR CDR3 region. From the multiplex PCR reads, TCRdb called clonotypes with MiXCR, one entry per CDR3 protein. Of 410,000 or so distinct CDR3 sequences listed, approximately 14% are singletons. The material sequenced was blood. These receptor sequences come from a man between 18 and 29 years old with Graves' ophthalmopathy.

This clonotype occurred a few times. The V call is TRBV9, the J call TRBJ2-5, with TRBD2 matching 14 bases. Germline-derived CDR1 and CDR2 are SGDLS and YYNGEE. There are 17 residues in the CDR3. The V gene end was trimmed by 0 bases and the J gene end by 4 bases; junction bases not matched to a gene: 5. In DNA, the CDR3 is TGTGCCAGCAGCGTAGGATTTGGACTAGCGGGGGGAGAGACCCAGTACTTC. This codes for CASSVGFGLAGGETQYF.

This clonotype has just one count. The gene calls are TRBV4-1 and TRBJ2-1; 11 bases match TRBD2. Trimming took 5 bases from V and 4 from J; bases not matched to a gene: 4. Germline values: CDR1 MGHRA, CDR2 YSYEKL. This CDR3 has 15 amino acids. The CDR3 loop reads CASSRIAGGYNEQFF. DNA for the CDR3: TGCGCCAGCAGCAGAATAGCGGGAGGGTACAATGAGCAGTTCTTC.

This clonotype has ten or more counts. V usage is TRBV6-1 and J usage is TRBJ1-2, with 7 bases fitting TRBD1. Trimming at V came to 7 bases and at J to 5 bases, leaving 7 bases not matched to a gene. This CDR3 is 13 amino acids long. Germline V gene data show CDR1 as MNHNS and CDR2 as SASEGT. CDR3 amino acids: CASIEDRAYGYTF. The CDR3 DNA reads TGTGCCAGCATCGAAGACAGGGCTTATGGCTACACCTTC.

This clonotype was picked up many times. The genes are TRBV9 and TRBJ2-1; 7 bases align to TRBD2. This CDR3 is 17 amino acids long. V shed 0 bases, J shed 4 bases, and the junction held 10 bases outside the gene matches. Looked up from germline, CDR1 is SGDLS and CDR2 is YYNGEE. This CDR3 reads CASSVGLGLADYNEQFF. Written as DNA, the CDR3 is TGTGCCAGCAGCGTAGGTCTAGGCCTAGCGGATTACAATGAGCAGTTCTTC.

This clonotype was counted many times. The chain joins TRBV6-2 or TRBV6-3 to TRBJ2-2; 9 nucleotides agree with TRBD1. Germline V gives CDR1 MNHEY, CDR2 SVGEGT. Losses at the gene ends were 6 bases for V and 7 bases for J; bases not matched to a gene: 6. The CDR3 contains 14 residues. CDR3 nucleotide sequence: TGTGCCAGCAGCACGGGACAGGGCTTCGGGGAGCTGTTTTTT. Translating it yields CASSTGQGFGELFF.

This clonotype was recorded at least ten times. The CDR3 DNA reads TGCAGTCCGAGCAGGCCCCAAGCTCCCTACGAGCAGTACTTC. The encoded protein is CSPSRPQAPYEQYF. This chain links TRBV20-1 with TRBJ2-7, with no clear D. CDR3 length: 14 amino acids. Germline CDR1 and CDR2: DFQATT and SNEGSKA (reference sequence). V lost 8 bases, J lost 2 bases, and 19 bases lay in between.

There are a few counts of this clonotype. The CDR3 DNA sequence: TGTGCCAGCAGGGACTTGACAGGGGGCGTTCAGCCCCAGCATTTT. Encoded protein: CASRDLTGGVQPQHF. The chain is built from TRBV2 and TRBJ1-5, with TRBD1 matching 10 bases. Germline-derived CDR1 and CDR2 are SNHLY and FYNNEI. The CDR3 spans 15 residues. The trim removed 6 bases at V and 6 bases at J, leaving 8 bases unmatched.

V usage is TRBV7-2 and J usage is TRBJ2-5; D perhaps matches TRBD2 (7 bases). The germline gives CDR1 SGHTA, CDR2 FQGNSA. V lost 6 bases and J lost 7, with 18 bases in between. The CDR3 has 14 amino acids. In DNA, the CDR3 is TGTGCCAGCAGTCGGGGGGCTTCGGCGGGGACCCAGTACTTC. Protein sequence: CASSRGASAGTQYF.

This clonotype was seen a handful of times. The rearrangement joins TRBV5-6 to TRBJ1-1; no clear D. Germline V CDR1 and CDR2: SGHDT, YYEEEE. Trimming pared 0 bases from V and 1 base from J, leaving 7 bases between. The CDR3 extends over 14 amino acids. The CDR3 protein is CASSLGHRNTEAFF. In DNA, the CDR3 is TGTGCCAGCAGCTTGGGACACAGGAACACTGAAGCTTTCTTT.

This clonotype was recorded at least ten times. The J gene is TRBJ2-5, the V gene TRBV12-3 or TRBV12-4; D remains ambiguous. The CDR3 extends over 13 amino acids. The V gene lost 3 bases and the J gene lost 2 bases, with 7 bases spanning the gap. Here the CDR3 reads CASSFKFQETQYF. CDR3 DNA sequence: TGTGCCAGCAGTTTTAAGTTTCAAGAGACCCAGTACTTC.

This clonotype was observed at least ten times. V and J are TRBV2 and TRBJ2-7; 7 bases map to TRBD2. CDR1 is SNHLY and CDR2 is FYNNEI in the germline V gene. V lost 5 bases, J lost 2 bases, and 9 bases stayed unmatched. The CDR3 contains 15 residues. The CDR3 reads CASSPNPGGTYEQYF. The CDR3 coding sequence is TGTGCCAGCAGTCCTAACCCGGGAGGTACCTACGAGCAGTACTTC.

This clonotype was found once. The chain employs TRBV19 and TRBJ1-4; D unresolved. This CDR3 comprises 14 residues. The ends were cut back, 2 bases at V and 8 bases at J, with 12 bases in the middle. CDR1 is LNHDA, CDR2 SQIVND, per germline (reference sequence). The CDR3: CASSIRAREEKLFF. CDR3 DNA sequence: TGTGCCAGTAGTATAAGGGCAAGGGAAGAAAAACTGTTTTTT.

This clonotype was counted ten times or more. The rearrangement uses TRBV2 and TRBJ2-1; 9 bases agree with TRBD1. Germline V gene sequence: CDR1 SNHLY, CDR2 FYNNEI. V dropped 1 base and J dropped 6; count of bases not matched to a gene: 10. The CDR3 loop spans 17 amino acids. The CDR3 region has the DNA TGTGCCAGCAGTGAAGACGGGGTGACAGGGGGTACCAATGAGCAGTTCTTC. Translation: CASSEDGVTGGTNEQFF.

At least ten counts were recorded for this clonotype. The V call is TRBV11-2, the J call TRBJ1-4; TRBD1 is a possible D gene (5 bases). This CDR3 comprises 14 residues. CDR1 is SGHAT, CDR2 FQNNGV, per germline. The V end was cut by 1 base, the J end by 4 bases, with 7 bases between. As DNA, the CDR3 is TGTGCCAGCAGCTTAGGGAGGGGTAATGAAAAACTGTTTTTT. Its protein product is CASSLGRGNEKLFF.

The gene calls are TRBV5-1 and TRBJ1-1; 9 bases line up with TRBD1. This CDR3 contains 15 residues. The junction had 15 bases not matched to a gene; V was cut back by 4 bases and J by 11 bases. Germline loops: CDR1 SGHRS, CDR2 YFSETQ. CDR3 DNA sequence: TGCGCCAGCAGCCTGCTTGACGTGGGACAGGGCTTCGCTTTCTTT. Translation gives CASSLLDVGQGFAFF.

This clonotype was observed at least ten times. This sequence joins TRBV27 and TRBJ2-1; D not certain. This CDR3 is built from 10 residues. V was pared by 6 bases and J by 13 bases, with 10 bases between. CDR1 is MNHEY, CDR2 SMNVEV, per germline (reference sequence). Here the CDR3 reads CASSLYPQFF. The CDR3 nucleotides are TGTGCCAGCAGCCTTTACCCCCAGTTCTTC.

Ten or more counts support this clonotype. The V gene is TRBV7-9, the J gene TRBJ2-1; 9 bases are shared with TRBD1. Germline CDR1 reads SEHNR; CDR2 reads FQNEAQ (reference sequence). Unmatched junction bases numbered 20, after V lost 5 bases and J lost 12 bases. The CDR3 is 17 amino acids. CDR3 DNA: TGTGCCAGCAGCCCTCGGGACAGGGTGGGGCCTGCCCGCCGGCAGTTCTTC. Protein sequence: CASSPRDRVGPARRQFF.

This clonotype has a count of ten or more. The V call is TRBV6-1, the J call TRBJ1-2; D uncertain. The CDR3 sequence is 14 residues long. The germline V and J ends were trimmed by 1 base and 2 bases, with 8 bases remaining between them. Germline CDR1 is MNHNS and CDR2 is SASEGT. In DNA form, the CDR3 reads TGTGCCAGCAGTGAAGTGGATCAGAACTATGGCTACACCTTC. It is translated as CASSEVDQNYGYTF.